The 4 T cell receptor beta chains listed next were all sequenced from one sample in a study of cytomegalovirus exposure and HLA in healthy donors. With 60 Vbeta and 13 Jbeta primers, the PCR was carried out. The data were produced by immunoSEQ multiplex PCR, yet TCRdb's version contains in-frame clones alone and is incomplete. The data show tens of thousands of clones, about 80% seen once. Material for sequencing was PBMCs. These receptors came from a man aged 45-60 years in good health and CMV-seropositive.

This clone was seen once. V and J are TRBV11-2 and TRBJ2-7; weak D call: TRBD1 (6 bases). This CDR3 is 19 amino acids long. Per germline, CDR1 SGHAT and CDR2 FQNNGV. Trimming removed 1 base from V and 0 bases from J, with 22 bases in between. The CDR3 DNA is TGTGCCAGCAGCTTAGTAGTAGAAAGACAGGCGGCCAACTCCTACGAGCAGTACTTC. Amino acids: CASSLVVERQAANSYEQYF.

The V call is TRBV7-9, the J call TRBJ2-3, with D perhaps matching TRBD1 (5 bases). Looked up from germline, CDR1 is SEHNR and CDR2 is FQNEAQ (reference sequence). Between the trimmed V and J ends, which lost 4 bases and 5 bases, there was a span of 16 bases. The CDR3 consists of 15 residues. For the CDR3, the DNA is TGTGCCAGCAGCTCAAGGCCAGGGCTCGAAGATACGCAGTATTTT. Encoded protein: CASSSRPGLEDTQYF. Full variable domain (outside the CDR3, taken from reference TRBV7-9 and TRBJ2-3): DTGVSQNPRHKITKRGQNVTFRCDPISEHNRLYWYRQTLGQGPEFLTYFQNEAQLEKSRLLSDRFSAERPKGSFSTLEIQRTEQGDSAMYLCASSSRPGLEDTQYFGPGTRLTVL.

The chain links TRBV6-1 to TRBJ1-1; tentative D call: TRBD1 (6 bases). CDR1 MNHNS and CDR2 SASEGT come from the germline V gene. Trimming took off 6 bases at V and 1 base at J, with 6 bases between the two ends. The CDR3 has 12 residues. DNA of the CDR3: TGTGCCAGCAGGACAGGGAACACTGAAGCTTTCTTT. Translated, it gives CASRTGNTEAFF.

The chain couples TRBV4-2 to TRBJ2-1; 10 positions agree with TRBD2. This CDR3 spans 15 amino acids. Germline CDR1 is LGHNA and CDR2 is YNFKEQ. V lost 3 bases and J lost 7; bases outside the gene matches: 6. CDR3 nucleotide sequence: TGTGCCAGCAGCCAGTTAGCGGGAGGTGGTAATGAGCAGTTCTTC. Its translation: CASSQLAGGGNEQFF.